This record looks at one T cell receptor (beta chain) sequence and its context. The CDR3 spans 15 residues. V dropped 7 bases and J dropped 6; count of bases not matched to a gene: 12. Germline V gene sequence: CDR1 MNHEY, CDR2 SMNVEV (reference sequence). This sample was taken from a study of technical replicates of blood from several donors. Measured with immunoSEQ multiplex PCR; TCRdb has only the in-frame clones, and not every one. The table shows approximately 75,000 clones, with around 97% occurring only once. The source material was T cells isolated from PBMCs. The V gene is TRBV27, the J gene TRBJ2-1; TRBD2 matches 7 bases. The TCR comes from a human donor in good health. The CDR3 loop reads CASTHQGGSVNEQFF. The DNA for the CDR3 is TGTGCCAGCACCCATCAGGGCGGGAGCGTCAATGAGCAGTTCTTC.